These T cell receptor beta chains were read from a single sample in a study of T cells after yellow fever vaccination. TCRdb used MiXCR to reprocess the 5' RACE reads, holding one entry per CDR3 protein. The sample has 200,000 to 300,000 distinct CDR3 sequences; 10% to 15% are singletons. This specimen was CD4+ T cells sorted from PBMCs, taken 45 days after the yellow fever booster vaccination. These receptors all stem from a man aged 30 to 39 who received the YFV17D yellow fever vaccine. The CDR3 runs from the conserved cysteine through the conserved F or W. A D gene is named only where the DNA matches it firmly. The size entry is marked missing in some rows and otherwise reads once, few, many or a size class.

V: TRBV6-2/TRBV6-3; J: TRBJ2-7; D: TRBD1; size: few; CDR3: CASSPMDRDSYEQYF; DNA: TGTGCCAGCAGCCCCATGGACAGGGACTCCTACGAGCAGTACTTC
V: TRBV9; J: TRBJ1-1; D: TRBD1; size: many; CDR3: CASSSTGGGTEAFF; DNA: TGTGCCAGCAGTTCAACAGGGGGCGGCACTGAAGCTTTCTTT
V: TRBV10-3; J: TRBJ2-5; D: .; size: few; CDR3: CAISVGETQYF; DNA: TGTGCCATCAGTGTCGGAGAGACCCAGTACTTC
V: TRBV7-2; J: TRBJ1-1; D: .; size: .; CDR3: CASSLYKNEAFF; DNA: TGTGCCAGCAGCTTATACAAGAATGAAGCTTTCTTT
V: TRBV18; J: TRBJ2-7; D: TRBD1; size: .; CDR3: CASSPRTGGRTPNEQYF; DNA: TGTGCCAGCTCACCGCGGACAGGGGGACGGACTCCAAACGAGCAGTACTTC
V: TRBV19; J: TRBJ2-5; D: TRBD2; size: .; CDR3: CASSALAGTQETQYF; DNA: TGTGCCAGTAGTGCGCTAGCGGGTACTCAAGAGACCCAGTACTTC
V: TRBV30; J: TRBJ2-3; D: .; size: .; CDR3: CAWSGPATDTQYF; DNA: TGTGCCTGGAGTGGGCCAGCCACAGATACGCAGTATTTT
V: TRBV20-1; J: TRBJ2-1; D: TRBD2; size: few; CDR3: CSATVWLAGGFYNEQFF; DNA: TGCAGTGCTACGGTATGGTTAGCGGGAGGTTTCTACAATGAGCAGTTCTTC
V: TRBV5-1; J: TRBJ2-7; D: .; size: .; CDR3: CASSLSWTVSYEQYF; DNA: TGCGCCAGCAGCCTTTCCTGGACGGTATCCTACGAGCAGTACTTC
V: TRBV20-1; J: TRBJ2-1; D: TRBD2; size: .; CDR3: CSARVGTSGNYNEQFF; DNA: TGCAGTGCTCGCGTCGGGACTAGCGGCAACTACAATGAGCAGTTCTTC
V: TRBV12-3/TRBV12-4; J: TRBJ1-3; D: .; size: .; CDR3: CASSLSRTVSGNTIYF; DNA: TGTGCCAGCAGTTTAAGTCGCACGGTCTCTGGAAACACCATATATTTT
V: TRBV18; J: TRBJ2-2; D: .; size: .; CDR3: CASSPAQTTNTGELFF; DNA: TGTGCCAGCTCACCAGCCCAGACTACGAACACCGGGGAGCTGTTTTTT
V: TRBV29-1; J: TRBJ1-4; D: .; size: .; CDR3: CSVKRPGRNEKLFF; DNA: TGCAGCGTCAAAAGACCGGGGCGAAATGAAAAACTGTTTTTT
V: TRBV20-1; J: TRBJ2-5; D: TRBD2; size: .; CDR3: CSARDPGTGGYETQYF; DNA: TGCAGTGCTAGAGATCCCGGGACGGGAGGTTATGAGACCCAGTACTTC
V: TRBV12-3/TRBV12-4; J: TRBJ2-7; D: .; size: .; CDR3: CASRPTLGTAKNEQYF; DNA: TGTGCCAGCAGGCCTACCCTCGGGACCGCCAAAAACGAGCAGTACTTC
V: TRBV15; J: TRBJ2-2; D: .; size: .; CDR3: CATSRVHFANTGELFF; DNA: TGTGCCACCAGCAGAGTACACTTCGCGAACACCGGGGAGCTGTTTTTT
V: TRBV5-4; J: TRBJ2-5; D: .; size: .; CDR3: CASSFRQGTQYF; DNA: TGTGCCAGCAGCTTTCGCCAAGGGACCCAGTACTTC
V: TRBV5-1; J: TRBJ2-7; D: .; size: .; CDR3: CASSRLQGPYEQYF; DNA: TGCGCCAGCAGCCGTTTACAGGGACCCTACGAGCAGTACTTC
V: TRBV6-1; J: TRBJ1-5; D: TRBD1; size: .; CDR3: CASSITGGNQPQHF; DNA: TGTGCCAGCAGCATCACAGGGGGGAATCAGCCCCAGCATTTT
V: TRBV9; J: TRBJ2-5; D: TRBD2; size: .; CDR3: CASSTLAGDKTQYF; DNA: TGTGCCAGCAGCACCCTAGCGGGAGATAAGACCCAGTACTTC
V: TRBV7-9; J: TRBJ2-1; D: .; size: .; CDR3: CASSLGADYNEQFF; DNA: TGTGCCAGCAGCTTAGGAGCGGACTACAATGAGCAGTTCTTC
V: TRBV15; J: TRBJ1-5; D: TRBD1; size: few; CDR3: CATSSRDRGLRSNQPQHF; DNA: TGTGCCACCAGCAGCCGGGACAGGGGGTTGAGAAGCAATCAGCCCCAGCATTTT
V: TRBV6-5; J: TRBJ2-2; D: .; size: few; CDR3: CASSYSVSGPANTGELFF; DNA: TGTGCCAGCAGTTACTCGGTGTCGGGTCCGGCGAACACCGGGGAGCTGTTTTTT
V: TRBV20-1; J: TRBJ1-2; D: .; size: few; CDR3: CSASLGPLNLAYGYTF; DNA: TGCAGTGCTAGTTTAGGGCCATTAAACCTGGCCTATGGCTACACCTTC
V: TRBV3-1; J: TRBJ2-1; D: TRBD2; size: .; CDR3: CASSHFSAGGEQFF; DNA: TGTGCCAGCAGCCATTTCAGCGCGGGGGGTGAGCAGTTCTTC
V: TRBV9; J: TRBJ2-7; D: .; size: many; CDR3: CASSVGPSGQEQYF; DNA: TGTGCCAGCAGCGTGGGACCGTCGGGGCAGGAGCAGTACTTC
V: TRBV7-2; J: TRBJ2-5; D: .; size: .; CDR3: CASSLDPRQGETQYF; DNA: TGTGCCAGCAGCTTAGACCCGCGGCAGGGAGAGACCCAGTACTTC
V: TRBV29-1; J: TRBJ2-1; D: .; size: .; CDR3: CSVEDNLLAGPQFF; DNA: TGCAGCGTTGAAGATAACTTATTAGCAGGGCCGCAGTTCTTC
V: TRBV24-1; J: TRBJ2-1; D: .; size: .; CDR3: CATREANEQFF; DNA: TGTGCCACCAGGGAGGCCAATGAGCAGTTCTTC
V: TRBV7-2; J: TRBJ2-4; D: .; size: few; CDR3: CASSNRGHGGVIQYF; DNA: TGTGCCAGCAGCAACCGGGGACACGGAGGTGTCATTCAGTACTTC
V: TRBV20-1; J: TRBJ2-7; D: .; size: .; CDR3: CSVLTMGGGSYYEQYF; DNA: TGCAGTGTTCTGACGATGGGGGGCGGCTCGTACTACGAGCAGTACTTC
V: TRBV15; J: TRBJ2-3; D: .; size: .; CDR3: CATKDGAGADTQYF; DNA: TGTGCCACCAAGGACGGAGCCGGGGCAGATACGCAGTATTTT
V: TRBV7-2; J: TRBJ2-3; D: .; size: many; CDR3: CASSFFRSDTQYF; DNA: TGTGCCAGCAGCTTCTTCAGGTCAGATACGCAGTATTTT
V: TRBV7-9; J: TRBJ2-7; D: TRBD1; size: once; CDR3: CSSSGRTGGYEQYF; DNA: TGTTCCAGCAGCGGCCGTACAGGGGGGTACGAGCAGTACTTC
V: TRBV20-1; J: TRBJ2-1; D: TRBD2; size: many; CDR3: CSARDVQSGNREQFF; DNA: TGCAGTGCTAGAGATGTTCAGAGCGGGAATCGGGAGCAGTTCTTC
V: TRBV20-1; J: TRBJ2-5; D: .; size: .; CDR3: CSAVGTRNYWQETQYF; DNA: TGCAGTGCTGTTGGGACACGCAACTACTGGCAAGAGACCCAGTACTTC
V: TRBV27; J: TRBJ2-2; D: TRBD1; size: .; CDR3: CASSPRQGNTGELFF; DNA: TGTGCCAGCAGTCCGCGACAGGGGAACACCGGGGAGCTGTTTTTT
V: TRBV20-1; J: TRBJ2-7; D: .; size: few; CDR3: CSAEAASVLSYEQYF; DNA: TGCAGTGCAGAAGCGGCTAGCGTCCTCTCCTACGAGCAGTACTTC
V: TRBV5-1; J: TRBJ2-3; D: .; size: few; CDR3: CASSPDSTPTDTQYF; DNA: TGCGCCAGCAGCCCGGACTCCACCCCCACAGATACGCAGTATTTT
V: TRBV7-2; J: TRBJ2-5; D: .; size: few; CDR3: CASSSRRVLAGIETQYF; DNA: TGTGCCAGCAGCTCCCGAAGGGTCTTGGCGGGTATAGAGACCCAGTACTTC
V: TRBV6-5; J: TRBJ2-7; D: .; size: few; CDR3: CASSYRISYEQYF; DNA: TGTGCCAGCAGTTACCGGATATCCTACGAGCAGTACTTC
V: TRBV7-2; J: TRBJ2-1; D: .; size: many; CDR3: CASSTGTAYNEQFF; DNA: TGTGCCAGCAGCACCGGGACGGCCTACAATGAGCAGTTCTTC
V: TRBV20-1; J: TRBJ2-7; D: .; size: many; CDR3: CSASRIGADSSYEQYF; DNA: TGCAGTGCTAGCAGGATCGGGGCCGATAGCTCCTACGAGCAGTACTTC
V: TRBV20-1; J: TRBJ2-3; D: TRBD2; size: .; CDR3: CSARDPASGRGTDTQYF; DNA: TGCAGTGCTAGAGATCCGGCTAGCGGGAGGGGCACAGATACGCAGTATTTT
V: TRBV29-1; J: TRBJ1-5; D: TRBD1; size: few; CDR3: CSGTQGEGQPQHF; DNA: TGCAGCGGAACACAGGGGGAAGGTCAGCCCCAGCATTTT
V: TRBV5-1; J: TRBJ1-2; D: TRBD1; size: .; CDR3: CASSLMGQGAHGYTF; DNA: TGCGCCAGCAGCTTAATGGGACAGGGGGCTCATGGCTACACCTTC
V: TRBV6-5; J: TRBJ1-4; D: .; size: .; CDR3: CASSYSWDSTNEKLFF; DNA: TGTGCCAGCAGTTACTCGTGGGATTCAACTAATGAAAAACTGTTTTTT
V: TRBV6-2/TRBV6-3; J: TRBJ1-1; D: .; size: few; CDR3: CASSPLAQGRTEAFF; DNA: TGTGCCAGCAGTCCCCTGGCACAGGGTCGCACTGAAGCTTTCTTT
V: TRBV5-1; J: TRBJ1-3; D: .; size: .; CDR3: CASSAGGGGISGNTIYF; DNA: TGCGCCAGCAGCGCCGGTGGGGGGGGGATCTCTGGAAACACCATATATTTT
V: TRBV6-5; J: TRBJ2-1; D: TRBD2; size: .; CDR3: CASSSPGGGSYNEQFF; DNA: TGTGCCAGCAGTTCCCCCGGGGGGGGCTCCTACAATGAGCAGTTCTTC
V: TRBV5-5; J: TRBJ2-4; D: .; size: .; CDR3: CASSFIGGLNIQYF; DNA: TGTGCCAGCAGCTTCATCGGGGGCCTTAACATTCAGTACTTC
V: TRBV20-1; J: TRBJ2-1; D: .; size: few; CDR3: CSASRGTSYNEQFF; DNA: TGCAGTGCTAGTCGAGGGACCTCCTACAATGAGCAGTTCTTC
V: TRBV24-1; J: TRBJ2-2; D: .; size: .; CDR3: CATSGLRENTGELFF; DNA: TGTGCCACCAGTGGACTGAGAGAAAACACCGGGGAGCTGTTTTTT
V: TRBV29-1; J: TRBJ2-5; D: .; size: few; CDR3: CSARLEKTQYF; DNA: TGCAGCGCCCGACTAGAGAAGACCCAGTACTTC
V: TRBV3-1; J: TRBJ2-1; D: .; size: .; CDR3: CASSLGTVDEQFF; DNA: TGTGCCAGCAGCCTAGGGACGGTCGATGAGCAGTTCTTC
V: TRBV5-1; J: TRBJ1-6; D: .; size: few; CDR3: CASSLETGNSPLHF; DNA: TGCGCCAGCAGCTTGGAGACGGGGAATTCACCCCTCCACTTT
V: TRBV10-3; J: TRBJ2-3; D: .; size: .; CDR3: CAISSTDTQYF; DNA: TGTGCCATCAGCAGCACAGATACGCAGTATTTT
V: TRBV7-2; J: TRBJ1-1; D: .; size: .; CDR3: CASSLVGMRNTEAFF; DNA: TGTGCCAGCAGCTTAGTTGGAATGAGGAACACTGAAGCTTTCTTT